The rows below give T cell receptor beta chains drawn from one sample of a study of a mutant IDH1 vaccine in newly diagnosed glioma. These receptors lack a known antigen. Generated by immunoSEQ multiplex PCR, the TCRdb table keeps only in-frame clones and is missing some. The sample has tens of thousands of clones; around 77% are singletons. Sequencing used PBMCs, obtained from a glioma patient whose treatment included an IDH1 peptide vaccine. All receptors come from a young woman with glioma. CDR3s include the opening cysteine and the closing phenylalanine or tryptophan. Each record gives: clone size, V gene, J gene, D gene, CDR3 protein. A D gene is named only where the DNA matches it firmly. Expanded clones are given a class, and other clones once, few, many or no size at all.

>few|TRBV4-2|TRBJ2-6|.
CASSQDGIGSSGANVLTF
>medium-sized|TRBV5-4|TRBJ1-5|.
CASSLPNQPQHF
>.|TRBV19|TRBJ2-3|TRBD2
CASSRAGVVDTQYF
>.|TRBV29-1|TRBJ2-5|.
CSVGILTAETQYF
>.|TRBV4-2|TRBJ2-5|TRBD1
CASSQRGGSQETQYF
>.|TRBV6-4|TRBJ2-2|.
CASSDYQGHTGELFF
>.|TRBV7-9|TRBJ1-1|.
CASSTTMNTEAFF
>.|TRBV7-9|TRBJ2-7|.
CASSSRLYEQYF
>.|TRBV12-5|TRBJ2-5|.
CASGDGQNQETQYF
>.|TRBV5-1|TRBJ1-1|.
CASSLVTSVNTEAFF
>.|TRBV15|TRBJ2-4|TRBD1
CATSRDRGQGTDIQYF
>.|TRBV4-1|TRBJ1-2|.
CASSQDLRRLDYGYTF
>.|TRBV6-6|TRBJ1-5|TRBD1
CASTGTGVEWRPQHF
>.|TRBV2|TRBJ2-7|.
CASSDAPGVGEQYF
>.|TRBV10-3|TRBJ1-1|TRBD1
CAIRPTGGSNTEAFF
>few|TRBV13|TRBJ1-6|TRBD1
CASSFRDRLHF
>.|TRBV4-1|TRBJ1-5|.
CASSQGQAGKQPQHF
>.|TRBV2|TRBJ2-5|.
CASSGVAWGETQYF
>.|TRBV6-6|TRBJ1-4|TRBD1
CASSKAGTANEKLFF
>once|TRBV6-5|TRBJ2-3|.
CASSYVGASTDTQYF
>.|TRBV7-9|TRBJ2-3|TRBD2
CASSRGASGIFTDTQYF
>.|TRBV7-9|TRBJ2-7|.
CASSPKDSYEQYF
>.|TRBV5-1|TRBJ2-1|.
CASSFRQGGNEQFF
>.|TRBV10-1|TRBJ2-5|TRBD2
CASTVQGTSADQETQYF
>once|TRBV20-1|TRBJ2-1|.
CSARGINEQFF
>few|TRBV2|TRBJ1-4|.
CASSGDTSTNEKLFF
>.|TRBV19|TRBJ2-7|.
CASTPTGRSYEQYF
>.|TRBV29-1|TRBJ2-1|.
CSVVEREYGEQFF
>.|TRBV6-5|TRBJ2-3|.
CASSYSVSTDTQYF
>once|TRBV9|TRBJ1-2|.
CASSVSATEAYGYTF
>.|TRBV19|TRBJ2-1|.
CASSIGWSNEQFF
>few|TRBV30|TRBJ2-6|.
CAWSVSGANVLTF
>.|TRBV7-2|TRBJ2-7|.
CASSPQAAVYEQYF
>.|TRBV6-1|TRBJ2-5|.
CASSDEGSAFQETQYF
>.|TRBV5-1|TRBJ2-5|.
CASNLPGANQETQYF
>.|TRBV6-6|TRBJ2-1|.
CASSPAGTQQFF
>.|TRBV7-2|TRBJ2-2|.
CASSQGVAGELFF
>.|TRBV5-1|TRBJ2-3|.
CASSSLGPNAREPSTDTQYF
>.|TRBV27|TRBJ2-5|TRBD1
CASSLSGQGERTQYF
>.|TRBV18|TRBJ1-1|.
CASSPNGVNTEAFF
>.|TRBV7-2|TRBJ2-2|TRBD2
CASSSTSGRTGELFF
>.|TRBV6-5|TRBJ2-7|TRBD1
CASRTGTGSYEQYF
>few|TRBV9|TRBJ1-1|.
CASRVSPSGTEAFF
>.|TRBV4-1|TRBJ2-7|.
CASSQAGQGYEQYF
>few|TRBV29-1|TRBJ1-1|.
CSVYNTEAFF
>.|TRBV5-8|TRBJ2-3|TRBD1
CASSAKDRVMEDTQYF
>.|TRBV7-9|TRBJ2-7|TRBD2
CASSGGTSGRSYEQYF
>.|TRBV10-3|TRBJ2-3|.
CAISESETDTQYF
>.|TRBV4-1|TRBJ2-1|.
CASSHSDPYNEQFF
>.|TRBV11-3|TRBJ1-2|.
CASSEPRTENYGYTF
>.|TRBV7-2|TRBJ2-3|TRBD2
CASSLGWGLAGDTQYF
>.|TRBV21-1|TRBJ2-6|.
CASRKKCGGQDKNSGANVLTF
>.|TRBV18|TRBJ1-6|.
CASSPASYSPLHF
>few|TRBV6-5|TRBJ1-2|.
CASGPPNYGYTF
>.|TRBV6-1|TRBJ2-2|TRBD2
CASSDGLAGHPGELFF
>.|TRBV7-2|TRBJ2-7|.
CASSFSIEQYF
>.|TRBV18|TRBJ2-5|TRBD1
CASSSDRVKETQYF
>.|TRBV27|TRBJ1-2|TRBD1
CASGRTGGTYGYTF
>once|TRBV29-1|TRBJ2-7|.
CSVRIQSYEQYF